This T cell receptor (beta chain) was identified during a study of T-cell memory formation after mild COVID-19. As for this clonotype: The antigen is unknown.

Study-level findings and limits: The main location of contracting CD4+ clones was CM and EM, and that of contracting CD8+ clones was EMRA. CD4+ bias marked clones expanding day 15 to 37, unlike balanced contracting clones.

The V and J ends lost 7 bases and 0 bases respectively, with 27 bases between them. Germline values: CDR1 SEHNR, CDR2 FQNEAQ (reference sequence). The CDR3 runs 20 residues. Libraries for TCRalpha and TCRbeta carried sample barcodes and unique molecular identifiers via 5'RACE. Each CDR3 protein gets one entry after TCRdb re-called the 5' RACE reads with MiXCR. The sample records roughly 560,000 distinct CDR3 sequences, roughly 21% being singletons. The rearrangement joins TRBV7-9 to TRBJ1-4; possible D gene TRBD1, 5 bases. Sequenced material: PBMCs or a T cell subset sorted from them (not recorded which). This receptor was identified in an adult woman who had mild COVID-19 (a few samples of this study predate the infection). Cell type and time point are not known. The CDR3 spells CASTPLFRGEVEPTNEKLFF. CDR3 DNA sequence: TGTGCCAGCACCCCGCTTTTTCGGGGGGAGGTTGAGCCAACTAATGAAAAACTGTTTTTT. Full variable domain (remainder filled in from reference TRBV7-9 and TRBJ1-4): DTGVSQNPRHKITKRGQNVTFRCDPISEHNRLYWYRQTLGQGPEFLTYFQNEAQLEKSRLLSDRFSAERPKGSFSTLEIQRTEQGDSAMYLCASTPLFRGEVEPTNEKLFFGSGTQLSVL.